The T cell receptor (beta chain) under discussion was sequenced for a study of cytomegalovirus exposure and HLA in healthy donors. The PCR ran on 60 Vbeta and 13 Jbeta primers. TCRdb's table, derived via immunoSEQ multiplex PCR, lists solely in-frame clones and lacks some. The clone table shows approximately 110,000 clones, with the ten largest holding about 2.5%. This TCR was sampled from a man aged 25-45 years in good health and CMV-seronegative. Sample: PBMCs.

CDR3: CASSINLPGDGQPQHF. The CDR3 DNA sequence: TGTGCCAGTAGTATTAATTTACCCGGGGATGGGCAGCCCCAGCATTTT. The V and J genes are TRBV19 and TRBJ1-5; D gene ambiguous. This CDR3 is built from 16 residues. Germline CDR1 and CDR2: LNHDA and SQIVND (reference sequence). The germline V and J ends were trimmed by 3 bases and 7 bases, with 19 bases remaining between them.